This is a list of T cell receptor beta chains from one sample in a study of CD8+ T cells in alopecia areata. Libraries were prepared by immunoSEQ multiplex PCR; TCRdb keeps only in-frame clonotypes and omits some of them. The table lists some 95,000 clones, roughly 40% of them singletons, with around 19% in the top ten. Sequenced here: CD8+ T cells sorted from blood, sampled at week 24, from a patient treated with tofacitinib. Source of these receptors: a human donor with alopecia areata. Both conserved end residues are part of each CDR3. The D gene is left open where the match is weak. Size is omitted from some rows. Given values are once, few, many or a class for expanded clones.

j_gene | v_gene | abundance | d_gene | CDR3aa | CDR3nt
TRBJ2-5 | TRBV9 | - | TRBD2 | CASSAERDPIMVAGGRETQYF | TGTGCCAGCAGCGCCGAGAGGGACCCGATCATGGTAGCGGGAGGACGGGAGACCCAGTACTTC
TRBJ2-5 | TRBV7-9 | few | - | CASSPDRDAQYF | TGTGCCAGCAGCCCCGATCGGGACGCCCAGTACTTC
TRBJ2-1 | TRBV6-5 | few | TRBD2 | CASSYSRASGRHEQFF | TGTGCCAGCAGTTACTCGAGGGCTAGCGGGAGGCATGAGCAGTTCTTC
TRBJ1-2 | TRBV4-1 | - | - | CASSQEKSTSLTGSYGYTF | TGCGCCAGCAGCCAAGAAAAAAGTACCTCACTGACAGGTAGCTATGGCTACACCTTC
TRBJ2-1 | TRBV7-8 | - | TRBD2 | CASSSTPPTSGAEQFF | TGTGCCAGCAGCTCCACACCCCCGACTAGCGGGGCTGAGCAGTTCTTC
TRBJ2-5 | TRBV7-9 | - | - | CASSLAQDWQETQYF | TGTGCCAGCAGCTTAGCGCAAGACTGGCAAGAGACCCAGTACTTC
TRBJ2-5 | TRBV14 | - | TRBD2 | CASSQSREGRETQYF | TGTGCCAGCAGCCAATCACGGGAGGGCCGAGAGACCCAGTACTTC
TRBJ1-2 | TRBV6-5 | - | - | CASLDAHYGYTF | TGTGCCAGCTTGGACGCCCACTATGGCTACACCTTC
TRBJ2-5 | TRBV7-9 | - | - | CASSPTLLETQYF | TGTGCCAGCAGCCCAACCCTGTTAGAGACCCAGTACTTC
TRBJ2-1 | TRBV4-1 | - | - | CASSQEQGLSSYNEQFF | TGCGCCAGCAGCCAAGAACAGGGACTGAGCTCCTACAATGAGCAGTTCTTC
TRBJ1-2 | TRBV4-2 | - | - | CASTHGGATPEGYTF | TGTGCCAGCACACATGGGGGGGCCACCCCGGAGGGCTACACCTTC
TRBJ2-7 | TRBV5-1 | - | - | CASSYDRRYEQYF | TGCGCCAGCAGCTACGACAGGCGCTACGAGCAGTACTTC
TRBJ2-1 | TRBV4-2 | - | - | CASSPAPNNEQFF | TGTGCCAGCAGCCCCGCCCCGAACAATGAGCAGTTCTTC
TRBJ2-3 | TRBV29-1 | - | TRBD1 | CSVVGRRQGGVPDTQYF | TGCAGCGTTGTTGGTCGGCGACAGGGGGGGGTCCCAGATACGCAGTATTTT
TRBJ2-1 | TRBV19 | - | TRBD2 | CASSPPAGGHYNEQFF | TGTGCCAGTAGTCCGCCAGCGGGAGGGCACTACAATGAGCAGTTCTTC
TRBJ2-7 | TRBV27 | - | - | CASSLPSRAPYEQYF | TGTGCCAGCAGTTTACCCAGCAGGGCTCCCTACGAGCAGTACTTC
TRBJ2-5 | TRBV7-9 | - | - | CASSPTGTQETQYF | TGTGCCAGCAGTCCGACAGGTACTCAAGAGACCCAGTACTTC